Listed below are T cell receptor beta chains from one sample, sequenced in a study of brain T cells in children with intractable seizures. Sequencing was performed with immunoSEQ multiplex PCR; in TCRdb, only in-frame clones are kept and a portion is missing. The sample contains 110,000 or so clones, 90% to 95% of which appear only once. The sample in question was peripheral blood, obtained at surgery. These TCRs come from a boy in the first two years of life with hemimegalencephaly and intractable seizures. Each CDR3 is given with its conserved first and last residue. A D gene is named only where the DNA matches it firmly.

j_call	d_call	v_call	cdr3_nt	cdr3_aa
TRBJ1-6	.	TRBV27	TGTGCCAGCAGTTTATCAGGGGGTAATTCACCCCTCCACTTT	CASSLSGGNSPLHF
TRBJ2-1	.	TRBV30	TGTGCCTGGGCCCCCCCCCACACATACAATGAGCAGTTCTTC	CAWAPPHTYNEQFF
TRBJ2-7	.	TRBV12-3/TRBV12-4	TGTGCCAGCAGCTCCTCCTACGAGCAGTACTTC	CASSSSYEQYF
TRBJ2-7	TRBD1	TRBV6-5	TGTGCCAGCAGTTACGGGACAGGGTTCGAGCAGTACTTC	CASSYGTGFEQYF
TRBJ2-5	.	TRBV29-1	TGCAGCGTTGAGAGGGGGGTGGAGACCCAGTACTTC	CSVERGVETQYF
TRBJ2-1	.	TRBV6-2/TRBV6-3	TGTGCCAGCAGTTACAGTCTATTCAATGAGCAGTTCTTC	CASSYSLFNEQFF
TRBJ1-1	.	TRBV7-9	TGTGCCAGCACGGTACCCTCAGGCGGGGCGGTGAGCACTGAAGCTTTCTTT	CASTVPSGGAVSTEAFF
TRBJ1-6	.	TRBV9	TGTGCCAGCAGCGTTACAGGGATCTATAATTCACCCCTCCACTTT	CASSVTGIYNSPLHF
TRBJ1-2	.	TRBV7-2	TGTGCCAGCAGCTTATACAGAGCTAACTATGGCTACACCTTC	CASSLYRANYGYTF
TRBJ1-6	.	TRBV27	TGTGCCAGCAGTTTATCGGGGAGCATTAATAATTCACCCCTCCACTTT	CASSLSGSINNSPLHF
TRBJ2-7	TRBD2	TRBV5-4	TGTGCCAGCAGCGCGAAGACTAGCGGGGCCTCCTACGAGCAGTACTTC	CASSAKTSGASYEQYF
TRBJ1-5	.	TRBV19	TGTGCCAGTACCCGACAGTACAATCAGCCCCAGCATTTT	CASTRQYNQPQHF
TRBJ2-7	TRBD2	TRBV5-1	TGCGCCAGCAGCTTGGCTGATAGCGGGAGGCTCGAGCAGTACTTC	CASSLADSGRLEQYF
TRBJ2-3	.	TRBV9	TGTGCCAGCAGCGCAACAGATACGCAGTATTTT	CASSATDTQYF
TRBJ2-1	.	TRBV27	TGTGCCAGCAGGCGGAGCTCCTACAATGAGCAGTTCTTC	CASRRSSYNEQFF
TRBJ2-3	.	TRBV11-2	TGTGCCAGCACCGTCTTACCCACAGATACGCAGTATTTT	CASTVLPTDTQYF
TRBJ1-1	TRBD1	TRBV4-1	TGCGCCAGCAGCCATAGACAGGGGGGAATGAACACTGAAGCTTTCTTT	CASSHRQGGMNTEAFF
TRBJ1-2	.	TRBV10-3	TGTGCCATCAGTGGCGGAGCTAACTATGGCTACACCTTC	CAISGGANYGYTF
TRBJ2-1	TRBD2	TRBV5-1	TGCGCCAGCAGCCCCTTCCCCGGGACTAGCGGGCCCAATGAGCAGTTCTTC	CASSPFPGTSGPNEQFF
TRBJ1-4	.	TRBV7-9	TGTGCCAGCAGCCCGGGGTCCTTGCATAATGAAAAACTGTTTTTT	CASSPGSLHNEKLFF
TRBJ2-1	TRBD2	TRBV6-6	TGTGCCAGCAGCAAGCTAGCGGGCCGGTACAATGAGCAGTTCTTC	CASSKLAGRYNEQFF
TRBJ2-3	.	TRBV6-2/TRBV6-3	TGTGCCAGCAGTTACCTTGACGGCCATACGCAGTATTTT	CASSYLDGHTQYF
TRBJ1-3	.	TRBV9	TGTGCCAGCAGCGTAGGTATAGGTAGCTCTGGAAACACCATATATTTT	CASSVGIGSSGNTIYF
TRBJ1-2	.	TRBV7-2	TGTGCCAGCAGCTGGGACAACTATGGCTACACCTTC	CASSWDNYGYTF
TRBJ1-1	.	TRBV14	TGTGCCAGCAGCCAAGTTGGGGGGTGGACTGAAGCTTTCTTT	CASSQVGGWTEAFF
TRBJ2-2	.	TRBV14	TGTGCCAGCAGGCTAACAGGAACCGGGGAGCTGTTTTTT	CASRLTGTGELFF
TRBJ1-5	.	TRBV7-8	TGTGCCAGCAGCTTATATCAGGGCCCCTATAGCAATCAGCCCCAGCATTTT	CASSLYQGPYSNQPQHF
TRBJ2-1	TRBD2	TRBV14	TGTGCCAGCAGCCGGGCGGGAGGGCGCCCGGACCTCAATGAGCAGTTCTTC	CASSRAGGRPDLNEQFF